Described below is a single T cell receptor (beta chain) sequence and its context. Its binding antigen is unknown. Base quality data are lacking; no much larger clone is found one base away. The method behind the library was PCR. The instrument was an Illumina HiSeq 2500. TCR libraries were prepared with molecular barcoding, using unique molecular identifiers to normalize TCRbeta repertoire quantification. The public reads were reprocessed in TCRdb via fastp at Q25 and MiXCR, keeping in-frame beta chains. Rows with one shared CDR3 protein collapse into an entry with the most common genes and DNA. This sample comprises approximately 350,000 distinct CDR3 sequences, 10% of them detected only once. The ten largest make up about 2.3% of the sample. The germline V gene yields SGHTA for CDR1 and FQGTGA for CDR2. From its cysteine to its phenylalanine, the CDR3 spans 13 amino acids. Kept here is only the CDR3 DNA, which spans 39 bases and is read in frame from base 1. V lost 1 base and J lost 9 bases; the stretch between them is 13 bases long.

These data are taken from a study of T-cell reconstitution after alpha-beta-depleted transplantation in children (dated by TCRdb to the mid-2010s). About the study as a whole: Using TCR repertoire profiling, the study quantitatively followed how T-cell immune reconstitution unfolded in children after TCRalphabeta/CD19-depleted allogeneic hematopoietic cell transplantation.

The clonotype comes from a human donor who donated a stem cell graft to a child with acute lymphoblastic leukemia. This sample comprised PBMCs from the stem cell graft donor, obtained from the stem cell graft. The chain is assembled from TRBV7-3 and TRBJ2-7; TRBD1 might be the D gene, on 6 matching bases. The CDR3 here reads CASSLNTGLGQYF. The DNA reads as follows: TGTGCCAGCAGCTTAAATACAGGGCTTGGGCAGTACTTC.